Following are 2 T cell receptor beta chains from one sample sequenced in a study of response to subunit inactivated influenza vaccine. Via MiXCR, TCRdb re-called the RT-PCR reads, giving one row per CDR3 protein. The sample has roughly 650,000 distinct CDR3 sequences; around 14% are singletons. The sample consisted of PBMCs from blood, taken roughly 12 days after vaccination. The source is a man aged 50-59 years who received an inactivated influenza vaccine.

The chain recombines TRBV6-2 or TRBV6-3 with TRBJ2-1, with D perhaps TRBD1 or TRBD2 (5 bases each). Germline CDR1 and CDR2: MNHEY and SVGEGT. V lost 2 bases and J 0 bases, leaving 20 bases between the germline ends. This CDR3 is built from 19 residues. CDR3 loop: CASSYGGEWRTPSYNEQFF. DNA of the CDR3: TGTGCCAGCAGTTACGGGGGTGAGTGGCGGACTCCCTCCTACAATGAGCAGTTCTTC.

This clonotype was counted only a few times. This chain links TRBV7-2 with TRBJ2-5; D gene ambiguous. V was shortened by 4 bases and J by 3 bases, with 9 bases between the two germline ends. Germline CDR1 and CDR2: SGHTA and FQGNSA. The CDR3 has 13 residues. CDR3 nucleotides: TGTGCCAGCAGCTACCGGACCGAAGAGACCCAGTACTTC. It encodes CASSYRTEETQYF.